The sequence of this T cell receptor beta chain was determined in a study of blood T cell repertoires in COVID-19. Whole-study context: T cells, B-cell-depleted T cells, or PBMCs supplied cDNA or gDNA.

The germline CDR1 and CDR2 sequences are SNHLY and FYNNEI. The CDR3 totals 15 residues. The trim removed 5 bases at V and 8 bases at J, leaving 10 bases unmatched. Sequencing used immunoSEQ multiplex PCR; TCRdb keeps in-frame clones, though not all of them. The table includes 150,000 to 200,000 clones, 80% to 90% detected once. The receptor was derived from an older woman with acute or convalescent COVID-19. The rearrangement links TRBV2 to TRBJ2-1; 9 bases agree with TRBD1. The source material was peripheral blood. For the CDR3, the DNA is TGTGCCAGCAGTCTCGGGACAGGGCTTCGAGATGAGCAGTTCTTC. Protein: CASSLGTGLRDEQFF.